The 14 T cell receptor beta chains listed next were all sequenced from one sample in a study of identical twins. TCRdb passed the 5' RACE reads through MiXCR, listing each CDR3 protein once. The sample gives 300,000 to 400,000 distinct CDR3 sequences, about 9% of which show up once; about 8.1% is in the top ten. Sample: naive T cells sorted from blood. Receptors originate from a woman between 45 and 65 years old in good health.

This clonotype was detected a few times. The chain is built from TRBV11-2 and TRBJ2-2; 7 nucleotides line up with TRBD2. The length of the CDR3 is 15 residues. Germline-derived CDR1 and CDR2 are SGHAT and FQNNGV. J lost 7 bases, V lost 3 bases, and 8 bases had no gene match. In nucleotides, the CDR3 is TGTGCCAGCAGCTTGGCGGGGCGGGAGAACGGGGAGCTGTTTTTT. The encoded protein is CASSLAGRENGELFF.

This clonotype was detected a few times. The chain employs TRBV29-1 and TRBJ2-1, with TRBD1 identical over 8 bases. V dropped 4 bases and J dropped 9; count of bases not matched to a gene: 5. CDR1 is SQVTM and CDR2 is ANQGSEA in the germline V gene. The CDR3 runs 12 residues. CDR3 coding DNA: TGCAGCGTTGCGGCAGGGGGCGGTGAGCAGTTCTTC. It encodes CSVAAGGGEQFF.

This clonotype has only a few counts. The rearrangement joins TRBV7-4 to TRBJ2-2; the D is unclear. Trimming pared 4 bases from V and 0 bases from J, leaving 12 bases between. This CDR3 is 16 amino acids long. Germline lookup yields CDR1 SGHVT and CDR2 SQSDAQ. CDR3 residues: CASSCQFLANTGELFF. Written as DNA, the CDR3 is TGTGCCAGCAGCTGCCAATTTCTCGCGAACACCGGGGAGCTGTTTTTT.

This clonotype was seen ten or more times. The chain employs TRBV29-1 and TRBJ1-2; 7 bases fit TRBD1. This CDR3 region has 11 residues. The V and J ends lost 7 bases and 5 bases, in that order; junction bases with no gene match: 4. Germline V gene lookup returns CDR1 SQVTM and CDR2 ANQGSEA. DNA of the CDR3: TGCAGCGCTCAACAGGGGTATGGCTACACCTTC. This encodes CSAQQGYGYTF.

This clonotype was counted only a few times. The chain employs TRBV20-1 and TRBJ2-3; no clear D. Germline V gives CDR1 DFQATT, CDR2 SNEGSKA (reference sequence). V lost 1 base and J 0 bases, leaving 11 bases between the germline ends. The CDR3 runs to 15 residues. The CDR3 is CSARAPGVSTDTQYF. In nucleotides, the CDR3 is TGCAGTGCTAGAGCCCCCGGTGTAAGCACAGATACGCAGTATTTT.

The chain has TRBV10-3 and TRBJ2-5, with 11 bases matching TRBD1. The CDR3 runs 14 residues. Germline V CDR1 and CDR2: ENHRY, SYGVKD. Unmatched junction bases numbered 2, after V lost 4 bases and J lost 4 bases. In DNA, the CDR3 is TGTGCCATCAGTGGCGGGACAGGGGGAGAGACCCAGTACTTC. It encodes CAISGGTGGETQYF.

CDR3 in amino acids: CASSYGAGGLYNEQFF. In nucleotides, the CDR3 is TGTGCCAGCAGTTACGGAGCGGGAGGCCTCTACAATGAGCAGTTCTTC. The chain employs TRBV6-6 and TRBJ2-1; 9 nucleotides line up with TRBD2. Looked up from germline, CDR1 is MNHNY and CDR2 is SVGAGI (reference sequence). This CDR3 comprises 16 residues. The V and J ends lost 2 bases and 3 bases, in that order; junction bases with no gene match: 5.

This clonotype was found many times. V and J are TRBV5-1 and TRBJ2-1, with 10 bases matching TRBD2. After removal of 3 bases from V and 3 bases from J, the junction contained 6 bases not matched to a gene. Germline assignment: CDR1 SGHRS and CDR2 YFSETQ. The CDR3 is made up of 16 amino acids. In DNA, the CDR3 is TGCGCCAGCAGCTACAGCACTAGCGGGAACTACAATGAGCAGTTCTTC. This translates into CASSYSTSGNYNEQFF. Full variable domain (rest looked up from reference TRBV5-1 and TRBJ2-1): KAGVTQTPRYLIKTRGQQVTLSCSPISGHRSVSWYQQTPGQGLQFLFEYFSETQRNKGNFPGRFSGRQFSNSRSEMNVSTLELGDSALYLCASSYSTSGNYNEQFFGPGTRLTVL.

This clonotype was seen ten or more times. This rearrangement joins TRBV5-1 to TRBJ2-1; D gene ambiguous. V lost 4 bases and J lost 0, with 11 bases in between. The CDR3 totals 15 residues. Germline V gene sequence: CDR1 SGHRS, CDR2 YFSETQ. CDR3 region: CASSPRPPSYNEQFF. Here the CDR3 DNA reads TGCGCCAGCAGCCCAAGACCCCCCTCCTACAATGAGCAGTTCTTC.

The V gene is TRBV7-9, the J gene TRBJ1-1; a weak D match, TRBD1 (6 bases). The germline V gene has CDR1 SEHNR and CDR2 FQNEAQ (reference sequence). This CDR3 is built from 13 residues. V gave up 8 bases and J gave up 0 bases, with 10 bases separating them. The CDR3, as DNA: TGTGCCAGCGGACCAGGGGTGAACACTGAAGCTTTCTTT. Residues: CASGPGVNTEAFF.

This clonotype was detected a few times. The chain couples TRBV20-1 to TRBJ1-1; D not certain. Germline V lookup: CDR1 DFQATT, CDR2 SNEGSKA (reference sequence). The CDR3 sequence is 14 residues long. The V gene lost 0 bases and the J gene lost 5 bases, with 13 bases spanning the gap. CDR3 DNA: TGCAGTGCTAGAGATGCACAACAGCGGACTGAAGCTTTCTTT. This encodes CSARDAQQRTEAFF.

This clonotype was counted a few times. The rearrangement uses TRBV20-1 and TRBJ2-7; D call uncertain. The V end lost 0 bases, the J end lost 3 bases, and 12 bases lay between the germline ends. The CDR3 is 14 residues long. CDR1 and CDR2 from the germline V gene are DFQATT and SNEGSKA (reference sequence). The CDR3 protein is CSARDASFFYEQYF. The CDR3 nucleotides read TGCAGTGCTAGAGATGCCAGTTTTTTCTACGAGCAGTACTTC.

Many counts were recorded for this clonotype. The CDR3 nucleotides are TGTGCCAGCAGCTTCAGGGACAGAAGAGACGAGCAGTACTTC. Translation gives CASSFRDRRDEQYF. The J gene is TRBJ2-7, the V gene TRBV5-6; 7 bases map to TRBD1. V was clipped by 2 bases and J by 5 bases; unmatched bases: 7. Germline V gene data show CDR1 as SGHDT and CDR2 as YYEEEE. The CDR3 sequence is 14 residues long.

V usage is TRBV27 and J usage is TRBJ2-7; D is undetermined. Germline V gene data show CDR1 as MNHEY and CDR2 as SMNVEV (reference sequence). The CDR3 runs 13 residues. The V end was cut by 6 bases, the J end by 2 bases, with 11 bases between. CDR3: CASSPIGAYEQYV. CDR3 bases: TGTGCCAGCAGCCCAATTGGGGCCTACGAGCAGTACGTC.